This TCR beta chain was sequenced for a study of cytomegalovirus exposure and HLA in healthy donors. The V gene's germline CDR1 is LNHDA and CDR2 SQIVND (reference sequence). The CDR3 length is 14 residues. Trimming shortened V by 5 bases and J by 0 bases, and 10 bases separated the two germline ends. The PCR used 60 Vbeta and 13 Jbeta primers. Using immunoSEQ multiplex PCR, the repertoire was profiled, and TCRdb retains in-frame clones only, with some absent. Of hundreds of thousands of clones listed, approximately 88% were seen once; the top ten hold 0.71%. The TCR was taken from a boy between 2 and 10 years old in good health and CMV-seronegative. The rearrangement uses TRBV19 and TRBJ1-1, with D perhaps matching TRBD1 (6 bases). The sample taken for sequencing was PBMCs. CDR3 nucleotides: TGTGCCAGTAGTCCTGGGGGCGTGAACACTGAAGCTTTCTTT. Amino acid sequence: CASSPGGVNTEAFF.